These 20 T cell receptor beta chains were all obtained from the same sample, sequenced in a study of T cell changes during pregnancy in multiple sclerosis. Sequencing used immunoSEQ multiplex PCR; TCRdb keeps in-frame clones, though not all of them. The data hold 100,000 to 110,000 clones, with around 92% observed a single time. Sample: peripheral blood, taken after pregnancy. The receptor set was obtained from a female donor with multiple sclerosis, enrolled in a pregnancy study.

This chain links TRBV14 with TRBJ2-7; possibly TRBD2 for D (5 bases). The CDR3 consists of 13 residues. Germline V gene lookup returns CDR1 SGHDN and CDR2 FVKESK. V shed 2 bases and J shed 3 bases, with 8 bases lying between them. Here the CDR3 DNA reads TGTGCCAGCAGCCAAATCGGGATCTACGAGCAGTACTTC. Its translation: CASSQIGIYEQYF.

The gene calls are TRBV5-1 and TRBJ2-7; 7 bases are a match to TRBD2. The CDR3 is 13 residues long. V lost 7 bases, J lost 3 bases, and 7 bases stayed unmatched. In germline, CDR1 is SGHRS, CDR2 YFSETQ. The CDR3 sequence: CASRPSGLYEQYF. CDR3 nucleotide sequence: TGCGCCAGCCGGCCTAGCGGCCTCTACGAGCAGTACTTC. The full variable domain, its missing parts supplied by reference TRBV5-1 and TRBJ2-7, is KAGVTQTPRYLIKTRGQQVTLSCSPISGHRSVSWYQQTPGQGLQFLFEYFSETQRNKGNFPGRFSGRQFSNSRSEMNVSTLELGDSALYLCASRPSGLYEQYFGPGTRLTVT.

The chain is built from TRBV7-3 and TRBJ2-6, with 7 bases lining up with TRBD2. The CDR3 has 18 amino acids. CDR1 and CDR2 from the germline V gene are SGHTA and FQGTGA. Losses at the gene ends were 0 bases for V and 0 bases for J; bases not matched to a gene: 5. CDR3 amino acids: CASSLTASGSSGANVLTF. DNA for the CDR3: TGTGCCAGCAGCTTAACGGCTAGCGGCAGCTCTGGGGCCAACGTCCTGACTTTC.

The rearrangement uses TRBV9 and TRBJ2-1; 9 positions match TRBD2. The germline gives CDR1 SGDLS, CDR2 YYNGEE. With V trimmed by 3 bases and J by 13 bases, 5 bases remained unmatched. The CDR3 is made up of 12 amino acids. As DNA, the CDR3 is TGTGCCAGCAGCGGCACCGGGACTAGCCAGTTCTTC. It encodes CASSGTGTSQFF.

This clone was seen only once. The chain combines TRBV5-1 with TRBJ1-1; a weak D match, TRBD1 (5 bases). Germline V gives CDR1 SGHRS, CDR2 YFSETQ. The CDR3 is 14 residues long. Trimming cost V 4 bases and J 5 bases, with 15 bases left between them. CDR3 protein: CASSAGRRETEAFF. The CDR3 DNA reads as TGCGCCAGCAGCGCAGGTCGCAGGGAAACTGAAGCTTTCTTT.

The chain recombines TRBV4-1 with TRBJ1-6; no clear D. The CDR3 sequence is 14 residues long. CDR1 and CDR2 from the germline V gene are MGHRA and YSYEKL. V lost 3 bases and J lost 6, with 9 bases in between. The DNA of the CDR3 is TGCGCCAGCAGCCAGGAGGTCCGTAATTCACCCCTCCACTTT. Protein: CASSQEVRNSPLHF.

The genes are TRBV6-6 and TRBJ1-6; no reliable D call. CDR1 MNHNY and CDR2 SVGAGI come from the germline V gene (reference sequence). The CDR3 runs 16 residues. Trimming removed 4 bases from V and 10 bases from J, with 20 bases in between. As DNA, the CDR3 is TGTGCCAGCAGTTTTACCCTCTCGACAACCCGATCACCCCTCCACTTT. It specifies CASSFTLSTTRSPLHF.

This chain connects TRBV5-1 to TRBJ2-5; 12 nucleotides align to TRBD1. The CDR3 is made up of 15 amino acids. Trimming at V came to 2 bases and at J to 4 bases, leaving 3 bases not matched to a gene. Germline V gene lookup returns CDR1 SGHRS and CDR2 YFSETQ. CDR3 in amino acids: CASSLGTGGRETQYF. CDR3 bases: TGCGCCAGCAGCTTAGGGACAGGGGGCCGAGAGACCCAGTACTTC.

This chain connects TRBV29-1 to TRBJ1-1; D is unclear. The ends were cut back, 5 bases at V and 5 bases at J, with 15 bases in the middle. From germline, CDR1 is SQVTM and CDR2 ANQGSEA. The CDR3 is 13 residues long. CDR3 loop: CSVSVGTGTEAFF. DNA for the CDR3: TGCAGCGTTTCAGTAGGTACGGGTACTGAAGCTTTCTTT.

This sequence joins TRBV28 and TRBJ1-1; D gene unclear. The CDR3 covers 14 residues. Germline V gene data show CDR1 as MDHEN and CDR2 as SYDVKM. V lost 5 bases and J lost 1, with 11 bases in between. CDR3 sequence: CASSVPSWNTEAFF. Written as DNA, the CDR3 is TGTGCCAGCAGTGTCCCCTCGTGGAACACTGAAGCTTTCTTT.

This clone was counted a few times. The V call is TRBV2, the J call TRBJ1-4, with 7 bases that match TRBD1. Germline loops: CDR1 SNHLY, CDR2 FYNNEI. The J segment lost 0 bases and the V segment lost 9 bases, leaving 7 bases of the junction unmatched. CDR3 length: 15 amino acids. CDR3 amino acids: CASRTGDATNEKLFF. The CDR3 DNA sequence: TGTGCCAGTAGGACAGGCGACGCAACTAATGAAAAACTGTTTTTT.

The chain couples TRBV13 to TRBJ2-1; the D is unclear. Trimming cost V 6 bases and J 6 bases, with 9 bases left between them. Germline assignment: CDR1 PRHDT and CDR2 FYEKMQ (reference sequence). The CDR3 covers 12 residues. The CDR3 nucleotides read TGTGCCAGCAGGAGTAGAGGCAATGAGCAGTTCTTC. Encoded protein: CASRSRGNEQFF.

The chain couples TRBV5-4 to TRBJ2-7; tentative D call: TRBD2 (6 bases). The CDR3 covers 13 residues. The germline V gene has CDR1 SGHNT and CDR2 YYREEE (reference sequence). V lost 3 bases, J lost 3 bases, and 10 bases lay in between. CDR3 coding DNA: TGTGCCAGCAGCTCTACCGGGGGCTACGAGCAGTACTTC. Translation: CASSSTGGYEQYF.

The genes are TRBV7-9 and TRBJ2-7, with TRBD1 matching over 10 bases. The junction had 3 bases not matched to a gene; V was cut back by 5 bases and J by 2 bases. There are 14 residues in the CDR3. Germline-derived CDR1 and CDR2 are SEHNR and FQNEAQ (reference sequence). CDR3 DNA sequence: TGTGCCAGCAGCCGGGGACAGGGGCCCTACGAGCAGTACTTC. The encoded protein is CASSRGQGPYEQYF.

The chain combines TRBV19 with TRBJ2-7; a weak D match, TRBD1 (7 bases). Germline assignment: CDR1 LNHDA and CDR2 SQIVND (reference sequence). The CDR3 sequence is 14 residues long. The V gene lost 5 bases and the J gene lost 5 bases, with 16 bases spanning the gap. CDR3 in DNA: TGTGCCAGTAGTCCGCGGGGTCAGGGGGACGAGCAGTACTTC. Protein: CASSPRGQGDEQYF.

This clone was detected once. This CDR3 is also generated by other DNA sequences in the sample. The chain has TRBV30 and TRBJ2-5, with a weak D call TRBD1 (6 bases). V dropped 0 bases and J dropped 4 bases, with 9 bases sitting between them. CDR3 size: 13 residues. Germline CDR1 GTSNPN, CDR2 SVGIG (reference sequence). The CDR3 region has the DNA TGTGCCTGGAGTGTACCAGGGGTAGAGACCCAGTACTTC. Amino acid sequence: CAWSVPGVETQYF.

The chain combines TRBV25-1 with TRBJ1-2; perhaps TRBD1 as D (5 bases). The CDR3 sequence is 13 residues long. V shed 1 base and J shed 8 bases, with 11 bases lying between them. Germline CDR1 MGHDK, CDR2 SYGVNS. This CDR3 reads CASSESTVEGYTF. The CDR3 DNA is TGTGCCAGCAGTGAATCGACAGTAGAGGGCTACACCTTC.

The chain carries TRBV2 and TRBJ2-7, with D possibly TRBD1 on 5 matching bases. The CDR3 has 17 amino acids. With 1 base removed from V and 2 bases from J, the gap between germline ends came to 18 bases. CDR1 is SNHLY, CDR2 FYNNEI, per germline. The CDR3 bases are TGTGCCAGCAGTGAAGATCTTTTTGAGACGGACACCTACGAGCAGTACTTC. It encodes CASSEDLFETDTYEQYF.

This rearrangement joins TRBV6-5 to TRBJ1-2; D might be TRBD1 (5 bases). Germline V gene sequence: CDR1 MNHEY, CDR2 SVGAGI. CDR3 length: 14 amino acids. Deletions cut 2 bases from V and 8 bases from J, with 15 bases between. This chain's CDR3 is CASSYTAGTGGYTF. Written as DNA, the CDR3 is TGTGCCAGCAGTTACACCGCAGGGACTGGCGGCTACACCTTC.

This clone was detected once. This chain connects TRBV30 to TRBJ2-2; possibly TRBD1 for D (6 bases). V was clipped by 5 bases and J by 5 bases, with 12 bases between them. Germline V gene lookup returns CDR1 GTSNPN and CDR2 SVGIG (reference sequence). The CDR3 covers 13 residues. The CDR3: CAWGTGTTGELFF. CDR3 nucleotide sequence: TGTGCCTGGGGAACAGGGACGACCGGGGAGCTGTTTTTT.